These 8 T cell receptor beta chains were all obtained from the same sample, sequenced in a study of blood T cell repertoires in COVID-19. Only in-frame clones appear in the TCRdb table, and some are missing; sequencing was by immunoSEQ multiplex PCR. The sample lists around 330,000 clones; roughly 88% were seen once. Sequenced: peripheral blood. These receptors were taken from a woman aged 45-65 years with active or convalescent COVID-19.

This chain joins TRBV4-1 and TRBJ2-1; 9 bases align to TRBD2. V trimming: 0 bases; J trimming: 4 bases; junction bases outside the gene matches: 13. Germline CDR1 and CDR2: MGHRA and YSYEKL. The CDR3 spans 19 residues. The CDR3 coding sequence is TGCGCCAGCAGCCAAGACATCCCCGCGGGGGGGTTACTATACAATGAGCAGTTCTTC. It translates to CASSQDIPAGGLLYNEQFF.

This sequence joins TRBV19 and TRBJ1-5, with no clear D. Trimming cost V 3 bases and J 0 bases, with 6 bases left between them. In germline, CDR1 is LNHDA, CDR2 SQIVND (reference sequence). The CDR3 spans 14 residues. The CDR3, as DNA: TGTGCCAGTAGTATCATAGATAGCAATCAGCCCCAGCATTTT. Its protein product is CASSIIDSNQPQHF.

The chain recombines TRBV5-1 with TRBJ1-2; 10 bases line up with TRBD1. Germline-derived CDR1 and CDR2 are SGHRS and YFSETQ. Germline trimming cut 4 bases from V and 3 bases from J; bases unmatched to any gene: 3. The length of the CDR3 is 14 residues. CDR3 in DNA: TGCGCCAGCAGCCCGGGGACAGGGGACTATGGCTACACCTTC. Translating it yields CASSPGTGDYGYTF.

CDR3 bases: TGTGCCAGTAGTATCGGGAAGGGATCGCACACTGAAGCTTTCTTT. This translates into CASSIGKGSHTEAFF. The rearrangement uses TRBV19 and TRBJ1-1; no firm D call. V was cut by 3 bases and J by 3 bases, with 14 bases left in between. This CDR3 is built from 15 residues. Germline CDR1 and CDR2: LNHDA and SQIVND (reference sequence).

The chain has TRBV9 and TRBJ2-7; a possible D gene is TRBD1 (6 bases). V lost 5 bases and J lost 0, with 15 bases in between. Germline V gene sequence: CDR1 SGDLS, CDR2 YYNGEE. The CDR3 is 15 residues long. CDR3 in amino acids: CASSHEGHSSYEQYF. CDR3 nucleotides: TGTGCCAGCAGTCACGAGGGACATAGCTCCTACGAGCAGTACTTC.

The chain recombines TRBV24-1 with TRBJ1-2; D is uncertain. V lost 4 bases, J lost 6 bases, and 17 bases lay in between. Germline V CDR1 and CDR2: KGHDR, SFDVKD. CDR3 length: 15 amino acids. Here the CDR3 reads CATSDRETLDDGYTF. The CDR3 region has the DNA TGTGCCACCAGTGACCGAGAGACCCTAGACGATGGCTACACCTTC.

This chain uses TRBV10-2 with TRBJ2-5; TRBD2 matches 7 bases. Germline trimming cut 7 bases from V and 2 bases from J; bases unmatched to any gene: 4. The CDR3 covers 13 residues. Germline CDR1 and CDR2: WSHSY and SAAADI. The CDR3 DNA is TGCGCCAGCATGGGGACTAATCAAGAGACCCAGTACTTC. Amino acids: CASMGTNQETQYF.

The chain joins TRBV4-1 to TRBJ2-1; D is possibly TRBD2 (6 bases). Germline V lookup: CDR1 MGHRA, CDR2 YSYEKL. Trimming shortened V by 3 bases and J by 7 bases, and 13 bases separated the two germline ends. The CDR3 extends over 14 amino acids. CDR3 loop: CASSHGAGWNEQFF. As DNA, the CDR3 is TGCGCCAGCAGCCACGGGGCGGGGTGGAATGAGCAGTTCTTC.